The clone carrying this T cell receptor beta chain has a count of ten or more. Its antigen is not identified. The record originates from a study of regulatory T cells in long-lasting Graves disease. Study-wide findings and caveats: Less diverse TCR repertoires were seen in persistent Graves' patients than in newly diagnosed ones.

Documented time point: newly diagnosed GD, antithyroid drugs for less than 3 months. Extracted RNA from PBMCs served as the source of the TCR library. According to the study, TCR beta libraries were built with iRepertoire HTBI primers and CDR3-region Arm-PCR. TCRdb re-derived calls from the multiplex PCR reads in MiXCR, one entry per CDR3 protein. Among 500,000 or so distinct CDR3 sequences, 15% to 20% were seen once, and the ten largest hold around 25%. Germline CDR1 MDHEN, CDR2 SYDVKM. V lost 2 bases and J 11 bases, leaving 16 bases between the germline ends. This CDR3 contains 14 residues. These data also formed part of another study, on T cells in Graves' hyperthyroidism and ophthalmopathy. Per that study: Researchers found most expanded thyroid clonotypes above 0.001 in blood as well.

The J gene is TRBJ1-5, the V gene TRBV28; D perhaps matches TRBD1 (5 bases). This sequence originates from a woman in her forties or fifties with Graves disease. The sample in question was peripheral blood mononuclear cells (PBMCs), obtained at new diagnosis, from a patient treated with antithyroid drugs. CDR3 bases: TGTGCCAGCAGTTTACCCAGGGCCCCTTGGTCCCAGCATTTT. The encoded protein is CASSLPRAPWSQHF.